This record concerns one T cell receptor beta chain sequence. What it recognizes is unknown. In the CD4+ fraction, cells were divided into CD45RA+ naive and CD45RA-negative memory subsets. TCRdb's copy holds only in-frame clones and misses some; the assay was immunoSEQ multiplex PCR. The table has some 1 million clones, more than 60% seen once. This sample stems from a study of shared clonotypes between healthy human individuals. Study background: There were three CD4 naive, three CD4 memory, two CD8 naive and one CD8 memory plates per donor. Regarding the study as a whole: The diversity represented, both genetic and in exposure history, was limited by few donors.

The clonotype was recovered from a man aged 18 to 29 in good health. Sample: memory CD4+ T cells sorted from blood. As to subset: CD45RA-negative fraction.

In nucleotides, the CDR3 is TGTGCCAGCAGCTTAGCGACCGGGGCTAGCGGGAGAGGTTACGAGCAGTACTTC. Residues: CASSLATGASGRGYEQYF. The chain is built from TRBV7-8 and TRBJ2-7; 10 bases map to TRBD2. CDR3 size: 18 residues. In germline, CDR1 is SGHVS, CDR2 FQNEAQ. The V segment lost 0 bases and the J segment 4 bases; nucleotides outside the gene matches: 12. Using reference TRBV7-8 and TRBJ2-7 for the parts outside the CDR3, the full variable domain is GAGVSQSPRYKVAKRGQDVALRCDPISGHVSLFWYQQALGQGPEFLTYFQNEAQLDKSGLPSDRFFAERPEGSVSTLKIQRTQQEDSAVYLCASSLATGASGRGYEQYFGPGTRLTVT.